This TCR beta chain is from a study of blood T cell repertoires in COVID-19. The CDR3 has 16 residues. Germline CDR1 reads SNHLY; CDR2 reads FYNNEI. V shed 4 bases, J shed 2 bases, and the junction held 9 bases outside the gene matches. The method was immunoSEQ multiplex PCR; TCRdb's version includes in-frame clones alone and lacks a portion of them. The data contain roughly 240,000 clones, around 88% of them singletons. What the recovered Cohort 3 donors had was two negative PCRs, clearance, or symptom resolution. The clonotype comes from a woman in her 50s who had recovered from COVID-19. Sequenced input: PBMCs or T cells enriched from blood (not recorded which). V and J are TRBV2 and TRBJ2-5, with 8 positions matching TRBD1. CDR3 sequence (DNA): TGTGCCAGCAGTGGACAGCCGACAGGGGCACAAGAGACCCAGTACTTC. Translated, it gives CASSGQPTGAQETQYF.